This record covers a single T cell receptor beta chain. An end of the junction differs from the germline gene, which may be a read error. Sequenced by immunoSEQ multiplex PCR; TCRdb stores in-frame clones only, minus some. The sample lists 55,000 to 70,000 clones, about nine tenths occurring once. The record originates from a study of blood T cell repertoires in COVID-19. Study in general: T cells, B-cell-depleted T cells, or PBMCs provided the cDNA or gDNA that served as material.

The germline V gene has CDR1 SGHVS and CDR2 FNYEAQ. The CDR3 is made up of 15 amino acids. The sequence was obtained from a woman in her forties or fifties with active or convalescent COVID-19. Sequenced input: peripheral blood. This rearrangement joins TRBV7-6 to TRBJ1-4, with 8 nucleotides matching TRBD1. CDR3 residues: CASSPPGQENEELFF. The CDR3 DNA sequence: TGTGCCAGCAGCCCCCCGGGACAGGAAAATGAAGAACTGTTTTTT.